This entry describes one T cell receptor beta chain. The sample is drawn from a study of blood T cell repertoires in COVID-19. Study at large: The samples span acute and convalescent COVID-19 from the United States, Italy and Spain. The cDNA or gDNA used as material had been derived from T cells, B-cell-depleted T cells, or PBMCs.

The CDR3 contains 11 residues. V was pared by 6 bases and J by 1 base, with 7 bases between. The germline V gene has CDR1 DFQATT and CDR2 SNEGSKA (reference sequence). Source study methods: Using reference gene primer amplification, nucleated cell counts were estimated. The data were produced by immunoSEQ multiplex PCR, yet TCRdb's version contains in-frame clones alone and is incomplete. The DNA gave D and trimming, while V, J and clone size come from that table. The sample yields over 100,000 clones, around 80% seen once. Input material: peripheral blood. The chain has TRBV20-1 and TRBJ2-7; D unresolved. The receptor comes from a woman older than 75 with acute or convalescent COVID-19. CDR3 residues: CSAPRSYEQYF. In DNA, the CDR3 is TGCAGTGCCCCTAGGTCCTACGAGCAGTACTTC.